Listed here are 8 T cell receptor beta chains from one sample, sequenced in a study of a mutant IDH1 vaccine in newly diagnosed glioma. Sequenced by immunoSEQ multiplex PCR; TCRdb stores in-frame clones only, minus some. The top ten hold roughly 30% of the sample, which has roughly 26,000 clones, around four fifths seen once. These receptors' targets are unknown. Time point in this sample: week 35, safety follow-up. In every dose of vaccine, 300 ug of mutant IDH1 20-mer peptide was given alongside topical imiquimod. The sample here was PBMCs, taken from a glioma patient whose treatment included an IDH1 peptide vaccine. The source of these receptors is a man aged 30-40 years with glioma.

This clone was seen more than once but under ten times. The V gene is TRBV27, the J gene TRBJ1-1, with D hard to call. CDR1 and CDR2 (germline): MNHEY, SMNVEV (reference sequence). CDR3 length equals 17 residues. Trimming removed 2 bases at V and 2 bases at J, with 18 bases between. CDR3 sequence: CASSLKATRVGNTEAFF. The CDR3 DNA reads TGTGCCAGCAGTTTAAAGGCAACCAGAGTAGGAAACACTGAAGCTTTCTTT.

The chain combines TRBV4-3 with TRBJ2-2, with D perhaps being TRBD1 or TRBD2 (7 bases each). CDR3 length: 15 residues. Deletions cut 3 bases from V and 5 bases from J, with 13 bases between. CDR1 and CDR2 from the germline V gene are LGHNA and YSLEER. CDR3 loop: CASSHPQGGTGELFF. The CDR3, as DNA: TGCGCCAGCAGCCATCCTCAGGGGGGGACCGGGGAGCTGTTTTTT.

This clone was detected only a few times. The gene calls are TRBV11-2 and TRBJ1-5; no reliable D call. The CDR3 consists of 13 residues. The V gene lost 0 bases and the J gene lost 6 bases, with 6 bases spanning the gap. Germline V gene sequence: CDR1 SGHAT, CDR2 FQNNGV. The CDR3 protein is CASSLDSRQPQHF. CDR3 DNA sequence: TGTGCCAGCAGCTTAGATAGTCGTCAGCCCCAGCATTTT.

This rearrangement joins TRBV5-1 to TRBJ2-2; D is ambiguous. V lost 1 base to trimming and J lost 3 bases, with 10 bases between them. The CDR3 runs to 15 residues. Germline V gene data show CDR1 as SGHRS and CDR2 as YFSETQ. In DNA form, the CDR3 reads TGCGCCAGCAGCTTGTTCGACTCGGACACCGGGGAGCTGTTTTTT. Translation gives CASSLFDSDTGELFF.

V and J are TRBV5-1 and TRBJ1-4, with D perhaps matching TRBD1 (5 bases). This CDR3 has 14 amino acids. Germline values: CDR1 SGHRS, CDR2 YFSETQ. V lost 2 bases and J lost 3, with 8 bases in between. The CDR3 protein is CASSLTGANEKLFF. In DNA form, the CDR3 reads TGCGCCAGCAGCTTAACAGGAGCTAATGAAAAACTGTTTTTT.

The chain couples TRBV7-9 to TRBJ1-4; D is unclear. V dropped 4 bases and J dropped 8 bases, with 11 bases sitting between them. Germline V lookup: CDR1 SEHNR, CDR2 FQNEAQ (reference sequence). The CDR3 spans 13 residues. Here the CDR3 reads CASSWTHEEKLFF. The DNA of the CDR3 is TGTGCCAGCAGCTGGACCCATGAGGAAAAACTGTTTTTT.

The J gene is TRBJ2-5, the V gene TRBV5-1; 7 nucleotides align to TRBD2. Germline V lookup: CDR1 SGHRS, CDR2 YFSETQ. CDR3 length equals 13 residues. J gave up 5 bases and V 2 bases, and 3 bases lay outside the gene matches. CDR3 region: CASSFAGVETQYF. CDR3 nucleotides: TGCGCCAGCAGCTTTGCGGGAGTCGAGACCCAGTACTTC.

This chain joins TRBV7-8 and TRBJ2-3, with 11 bases matching TRBD2. Germline V gene data show CDR1 as SGHVS and CDR2 as FQNEAQ. The CDR3 totals 16 residues. V gave up 4 bases and J gave up 6 bases; unmatched junction bases: 9. The CDR3 DNA reads as TGTGCCAGCAGCTCCTCCACTAGCGGGAGAGGCGATACGCAGTATTTT. Encoded protein: CASSSSTSGRGDTQYF.